This TCR beta chain was sequenced for a study of vaccination effects on CD4 cells after COVID-19. The wider study: The cohort was immunized with two doses of either the BNT162b2 or mRNA-1273 vaccine. Notes on the study in general: Common cold coronaviruses were cross-recognized by only 1 of 255 vaccine-induced clones in healthy vaccinees. Clones arising from infection and from vaccination showed marked clonal contraction late after vaccination.

Data came from immunoSEQ multiplex PCR; TCRdb stores just in-frame clones and leaves some out. The sample has tens of thousands of clones, approximately 73% seen once; the top ten hold around 10%. CDR1 is LGHDT and CDR2 is YNNKEL in the germline V gene (reference sequence). CDR3 size: 12 residues. The V end was cut by 9 bases, the J end by 3 bases, with 11 bases between. Note on this clone: Its matching antigen is unknown.

The culture ran for around nine days before CD4+ T cells were isolated. People in the vaccine group had not been infected with SARS-CoV-2 before, and their nucleocapsid antibodies were negative. Here the sequenced sample was CD4+ T cells from PBMCs cultured without peptide, taken before COVID-19 vaccination. The gene calls are TRBV3-1 (or the pseudogene TRBV3-2) and TRBJ1-1; D is unresolved. This clonotype was obtained from a human donor who received a COVID-19 vaccine. CDR3 bases: TGTGCCAGAGAAGGGTGGGACACTGAAGCTTTCTTT. Protein product: CAREGWDTEAFF.